This T cell receptor beta chain was sequenced during a study of PD-1 blockade in classical Hodgkin lymphoma. Study results and caveats: Newly diagnosed patients reportedly trailed healthy donors in baseline TCR diversity.

Repertoires were generated with immunoSEQ multiplex PCR, while TCRdb's copy carries only in-frame clones and drops some. The sample lists 25,000 or so clones, over 60% seen once, with over 15% in the top ten. The length of the CDR3 is 16 residues. Following autologous stem cell transplantation, relapse occurred in every patient, and exposure to brentuximab vedotin varied. Details on this clone: Its antigen is as yet unknown.

The TCR originated in a human donor with classical Hodgkin lymphoma. The sample consisted of peripheral blood mononuclear cells (PBMCs), taken at baseline. The rearrangement uses TRBV21-1 and TRBJ2-6; whether TRBD2, the table's D call, matches the DNA was not checked. TRBV21-1 is reported as a pseudogene. The chain's CDR3 is CASTIRRSSGANVLTF. For the CDR3, the DNA is TGTGCCAGCACCATCCGACGGAGCTCTGGGGCCAACGTCCTGACTTTC.